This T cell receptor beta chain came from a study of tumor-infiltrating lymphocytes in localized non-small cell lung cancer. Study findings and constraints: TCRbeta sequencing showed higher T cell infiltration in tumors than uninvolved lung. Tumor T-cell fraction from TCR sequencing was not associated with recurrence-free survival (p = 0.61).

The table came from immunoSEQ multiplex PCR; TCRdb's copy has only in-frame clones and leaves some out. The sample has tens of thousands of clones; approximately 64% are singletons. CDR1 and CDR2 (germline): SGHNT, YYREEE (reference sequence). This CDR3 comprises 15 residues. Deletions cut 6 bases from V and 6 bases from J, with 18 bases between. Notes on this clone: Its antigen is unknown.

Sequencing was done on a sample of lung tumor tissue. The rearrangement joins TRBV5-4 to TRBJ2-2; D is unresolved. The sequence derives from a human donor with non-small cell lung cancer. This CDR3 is CASTHYSLTPGELFF. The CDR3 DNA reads TGTGCCAGCACCCATTACAGTCTGACACCCGGGGAGCTGTTTTTT.